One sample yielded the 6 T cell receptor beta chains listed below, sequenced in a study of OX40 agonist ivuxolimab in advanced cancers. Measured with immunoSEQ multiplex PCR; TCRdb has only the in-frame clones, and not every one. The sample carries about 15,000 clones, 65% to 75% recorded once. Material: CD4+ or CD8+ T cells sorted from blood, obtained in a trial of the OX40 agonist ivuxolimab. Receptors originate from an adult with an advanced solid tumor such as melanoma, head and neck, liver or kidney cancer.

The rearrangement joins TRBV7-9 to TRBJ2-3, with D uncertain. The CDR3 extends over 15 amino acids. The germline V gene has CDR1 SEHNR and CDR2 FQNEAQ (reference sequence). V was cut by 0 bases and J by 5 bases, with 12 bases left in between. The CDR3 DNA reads TGTGCCAGCAGCTTAGCGGGCGCGCTAGGAGATACGCAGTATTTT. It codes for CASSLAGALGDTQYF.

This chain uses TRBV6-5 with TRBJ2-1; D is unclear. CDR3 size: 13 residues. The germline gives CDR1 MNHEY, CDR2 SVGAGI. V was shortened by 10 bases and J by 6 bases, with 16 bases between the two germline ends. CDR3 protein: CATQFDDGNEQFF. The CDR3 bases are TGTGCCACTCAATTTGACGACGGCAATGAGCAGTTCTTC.

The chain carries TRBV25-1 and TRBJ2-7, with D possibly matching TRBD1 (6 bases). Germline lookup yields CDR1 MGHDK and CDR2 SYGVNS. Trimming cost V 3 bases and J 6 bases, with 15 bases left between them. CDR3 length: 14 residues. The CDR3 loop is CASSDYSTGFEQYF. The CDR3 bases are TGTGCCAGCAGTGACTATTCAACAGGGTTCGAGCAGTACTTC.

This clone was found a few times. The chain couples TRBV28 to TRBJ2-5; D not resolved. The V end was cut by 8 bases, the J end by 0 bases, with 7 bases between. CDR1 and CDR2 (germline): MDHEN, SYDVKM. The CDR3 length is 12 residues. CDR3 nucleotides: TGTGCCAGCGGGGAAAACCAAGAGACCCAGTACTTC. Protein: CASGENQETQYF.

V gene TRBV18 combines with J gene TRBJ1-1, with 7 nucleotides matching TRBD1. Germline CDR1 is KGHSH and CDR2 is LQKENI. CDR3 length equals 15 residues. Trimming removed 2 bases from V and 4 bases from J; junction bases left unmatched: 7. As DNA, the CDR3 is TGTGCCAGCTCACCAGGAGGGGGCGCGGGCACTGAAGCTTTCTTT. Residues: CASSPGGGAGTEAFF.

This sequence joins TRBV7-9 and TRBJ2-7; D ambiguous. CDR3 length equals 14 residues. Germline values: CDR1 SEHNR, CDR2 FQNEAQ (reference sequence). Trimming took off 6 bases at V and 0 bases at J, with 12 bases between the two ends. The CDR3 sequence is CASRLGPGSYEQYF. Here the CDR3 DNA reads TGTGCCAGCAGGCTAGGACCGGGCTCCTACGAGCAGTACTTC.